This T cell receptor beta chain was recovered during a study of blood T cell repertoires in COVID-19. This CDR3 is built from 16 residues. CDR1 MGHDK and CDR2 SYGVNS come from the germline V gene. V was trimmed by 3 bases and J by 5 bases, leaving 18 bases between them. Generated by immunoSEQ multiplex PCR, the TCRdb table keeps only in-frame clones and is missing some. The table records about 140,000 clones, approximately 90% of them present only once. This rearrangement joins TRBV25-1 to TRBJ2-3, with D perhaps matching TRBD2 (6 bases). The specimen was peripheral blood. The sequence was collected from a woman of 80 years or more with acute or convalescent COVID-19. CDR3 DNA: TGTGCCAGCAGTGACAGTAGCGGCCCAAGTGGAGATACGCAGTATTTT. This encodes CASSDSSGPSGDTQYF.